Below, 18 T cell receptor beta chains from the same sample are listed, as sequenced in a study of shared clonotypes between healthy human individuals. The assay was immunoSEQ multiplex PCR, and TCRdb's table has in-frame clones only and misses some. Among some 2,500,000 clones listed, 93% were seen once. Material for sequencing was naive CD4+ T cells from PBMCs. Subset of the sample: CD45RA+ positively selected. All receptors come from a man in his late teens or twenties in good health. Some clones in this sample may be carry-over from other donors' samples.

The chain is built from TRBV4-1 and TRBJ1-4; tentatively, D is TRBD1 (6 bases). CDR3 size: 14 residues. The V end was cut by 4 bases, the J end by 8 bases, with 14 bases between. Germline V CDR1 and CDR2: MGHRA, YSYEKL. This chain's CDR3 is CASSPRQDREKLFF. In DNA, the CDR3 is TGCGCCAGCAGCCCCAGACAGGACCGAGAAAAACTGTTTTTT.

CDR3 sequence reads: CASSSQQGGAYEQYF. Written as DNA, the CDR3 is TGTGCCAGCAGTTCCCAACAGGGAGGCGCCTACGAGCAGTACTTC. The genes are TRBV6-5 and TRBJ2-7; D might be TRBD1 or TRBD2, each matching 6 bases. V lost 4 bases to trimming and J lost 2 bases, with 15 bases between them. The CDR3 has 15 residues. CDR1 and CDR2 from the germline V gene are MNHEY and SVGAGI.

CDR3 sequence: CASSQEGESSYNSPLHF. The CDR3 DNA is TGTGCCAGCAGCCAAGAGGGTGAGAGCTCCTATAATTCACCCCTCCACTTT. The chain carries TRBV4-2 and TRBJ1-6, with D uncertain. The germline V and J ends were trimmed by 0 bases and 0 bases, with 9 bases remaining between them. The CDR3 length is 17 residues. Per the germline V gene, CDR1 is LGHNA and CDR2 is YNFKEQ.

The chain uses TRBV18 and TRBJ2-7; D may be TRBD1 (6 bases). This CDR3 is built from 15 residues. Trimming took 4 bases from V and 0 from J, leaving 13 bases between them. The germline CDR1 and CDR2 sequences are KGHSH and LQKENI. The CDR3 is CASSRNRDASYEQYF. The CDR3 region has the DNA TGTGCCAGCTCACGGAACAGGGATGCCTCCTACGAGCAGTACTTC.

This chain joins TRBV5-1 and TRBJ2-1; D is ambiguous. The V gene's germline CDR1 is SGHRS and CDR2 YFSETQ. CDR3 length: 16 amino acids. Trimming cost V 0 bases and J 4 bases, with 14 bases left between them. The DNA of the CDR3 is TGCGCCAGCAGCTTGGATCCCCAGAATATTTACAATGAGCAGTTCTTC. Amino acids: CASSLDPQNIYNEQFF.

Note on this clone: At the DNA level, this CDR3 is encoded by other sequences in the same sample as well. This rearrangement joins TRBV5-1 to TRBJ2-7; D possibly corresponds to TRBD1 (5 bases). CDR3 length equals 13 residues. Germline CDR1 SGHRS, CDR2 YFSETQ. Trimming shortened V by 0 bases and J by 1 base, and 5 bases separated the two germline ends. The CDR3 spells CASSLDRSYEQYF. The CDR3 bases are TGCGCCAGCAGCTTGGACAGGTCCTACGAGCAGTACTTC.

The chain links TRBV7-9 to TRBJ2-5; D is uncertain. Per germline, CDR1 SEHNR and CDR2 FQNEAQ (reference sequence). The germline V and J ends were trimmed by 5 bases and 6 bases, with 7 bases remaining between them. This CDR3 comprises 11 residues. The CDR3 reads CASSPIKTQYF. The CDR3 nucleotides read TGTGCCAGCAGCCCTATAAAGACCCAGTACTTC.

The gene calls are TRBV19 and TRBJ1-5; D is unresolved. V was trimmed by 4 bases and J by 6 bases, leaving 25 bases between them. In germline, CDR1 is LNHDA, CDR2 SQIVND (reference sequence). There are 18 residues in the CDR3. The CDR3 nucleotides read TGTGCCAGTAGTACTAGGAGCGCGGGTCCCCTAAAAAGTCAGCCCCAGCATTTT. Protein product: CASSTRSAGPLKSQPQHF.

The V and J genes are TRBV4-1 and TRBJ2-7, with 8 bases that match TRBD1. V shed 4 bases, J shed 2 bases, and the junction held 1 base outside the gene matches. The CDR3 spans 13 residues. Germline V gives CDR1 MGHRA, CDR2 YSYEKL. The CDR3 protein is CASSRGQAYEQYF. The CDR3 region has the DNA TGCGCCAGCAGCCGGGGACAGGCCTACGAGCAGTACTTC.

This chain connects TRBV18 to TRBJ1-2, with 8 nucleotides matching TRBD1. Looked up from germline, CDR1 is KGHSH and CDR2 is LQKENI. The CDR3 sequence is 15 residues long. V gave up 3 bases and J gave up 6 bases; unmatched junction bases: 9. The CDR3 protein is CASSPLGTGQDGYTF. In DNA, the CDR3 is TGTGCCAGCTCACCCCTAGGGACAGGCCAGGATGGCTACACCTTC.

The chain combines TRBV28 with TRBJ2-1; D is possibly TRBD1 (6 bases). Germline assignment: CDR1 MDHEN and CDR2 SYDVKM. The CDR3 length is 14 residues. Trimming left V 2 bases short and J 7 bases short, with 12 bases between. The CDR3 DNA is TGTGCCAGCAGTTTAAGCCAGGGGATGAATGAGCAGTTCTTC. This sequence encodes CASSLSQGMNEQFF.

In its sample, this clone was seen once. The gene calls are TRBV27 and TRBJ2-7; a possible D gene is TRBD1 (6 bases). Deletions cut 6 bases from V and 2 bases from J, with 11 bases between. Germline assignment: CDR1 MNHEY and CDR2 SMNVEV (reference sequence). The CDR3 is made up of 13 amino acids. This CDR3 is CASRLPGAYEQYF. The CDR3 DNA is TGTGCCAGCAGACTTCCAGGGGCCTACGAGCAGTACTTC.

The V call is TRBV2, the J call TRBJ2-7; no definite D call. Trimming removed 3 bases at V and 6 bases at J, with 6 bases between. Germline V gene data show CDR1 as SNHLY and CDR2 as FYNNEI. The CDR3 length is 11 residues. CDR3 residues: CASSEDGEQYF. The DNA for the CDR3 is TGTGCCAGCAGTGAGGATGGCGAGCAGTACTTC.

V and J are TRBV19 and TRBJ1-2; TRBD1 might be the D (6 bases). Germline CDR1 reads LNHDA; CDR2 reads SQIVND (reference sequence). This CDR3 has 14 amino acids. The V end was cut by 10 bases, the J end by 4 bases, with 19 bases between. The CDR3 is CATQGMTPGYGYTF. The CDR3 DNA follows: TGTGCCACCCAGGGGATGACCCCTGGCTATGGCTACACCTTC.

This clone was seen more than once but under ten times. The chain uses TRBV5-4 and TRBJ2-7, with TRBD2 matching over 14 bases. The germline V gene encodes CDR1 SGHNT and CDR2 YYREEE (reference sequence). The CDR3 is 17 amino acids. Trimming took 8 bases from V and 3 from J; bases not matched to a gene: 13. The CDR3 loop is CASGVGTSGRIIYEQYF. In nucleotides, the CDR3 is TGTGCCAGTGGTGTGGGGACTAGCGGGAGAATAATCTACGAGCAGTACTTC.

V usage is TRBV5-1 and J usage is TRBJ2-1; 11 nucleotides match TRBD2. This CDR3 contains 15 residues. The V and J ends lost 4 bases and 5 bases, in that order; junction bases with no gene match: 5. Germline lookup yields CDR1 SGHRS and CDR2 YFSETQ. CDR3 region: CASSTSGRTHNEQFF. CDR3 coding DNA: TGCGCCAGCAGCACTAGCGGGAGAACCCACAATGAGCAGTTCTTC. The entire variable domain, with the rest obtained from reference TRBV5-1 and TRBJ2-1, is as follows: KAGVTQTPRYLIKTRGQQVTLSCSPISGHRSVSWYQQTPGQGLQFLFEYFSETQRNKGNFPGRFSGRQFSNSRSEMNVSTLELGDSALYLCASSTSGRTHNEQFFGPGTRLTVL.

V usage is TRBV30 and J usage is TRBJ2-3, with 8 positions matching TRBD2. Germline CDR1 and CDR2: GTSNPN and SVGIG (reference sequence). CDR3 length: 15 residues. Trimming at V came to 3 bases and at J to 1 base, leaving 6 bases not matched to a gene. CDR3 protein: CAWSGRALGTDTQYF. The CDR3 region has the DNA TGTGCCTGGAGCGGGAGGGCCCTTGGCACAGATACGCAGTATTTT.

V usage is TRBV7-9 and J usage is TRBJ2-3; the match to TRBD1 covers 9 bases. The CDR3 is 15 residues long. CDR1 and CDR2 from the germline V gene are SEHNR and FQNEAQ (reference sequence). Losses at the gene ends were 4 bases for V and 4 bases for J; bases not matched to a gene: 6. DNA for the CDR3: TGTGCCAGCAGCTCCGGACAGGGGCTTTCAGATACGCAGTATTTT. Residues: CASSSGQGLSDTQYF.